These 2 T cell receptor delta chains share one sample of origin, sequenced in a study of delta chains in infants with herpesvirus infections. Reverse transcription of PBMC RNA used primers specific for the gamma and delta chains. TCRdb re-called clones from the RT-PCR reads via CATT. Of some 680 delta-chain clones listed, about 47% are singletons. Specimen: peripheral blood, collected at time point 1 of longitudinal follow-up. These receptors originate from a human donor who was a Ugandan infant, either HIV-exposed or HIV-unexposed (not recorded which).

With respect to this clone: A far larger clone lies a single base away; this is likely a read error. Other DNA sequences in the sample encode the same CDR3. The V gene is TRDV2, the J gene TRDJ3; D is possibly TRDD3 (6 bases). Trimming left V 0 bases short and J 2 bases short, with 13 bases between. The CDR3 runs 18 residues. Germline values: CDR1 GEAIGNYY, CDR2 EKD. CDR3 in amino acids: CACDTVLGDTWDTRQMFF. The CDR3 DNA reads TGTGCCTGTGACACCGTACTGGGAGATACCTGGGACACCCGACAGATGTTTTTC.

Turning to this clone: This is likely an artifact of a read error, given a far larger clone one base away. Other DNA sequences from this sample encode an identical CDR3 as well. The chain combines TRDV1 with TRDJ1; 12 nucleotides align to TRDD3. The CDR3 covers 22 residues. Germline CDR1 reads TSWWSYY; CDR2 reads QGS. V gave up 3 bases and J gave up 2 bases; unmatched junction bases: 22. The CDR3 DNA reads as TGTGCTCTTGGGGACCCTCAGCCTACCAGGTACTGGGGGATACCGTATACCGATAAACTCATCTTT. It is translated as CALGDPQPTRYWGIPYTDKLIF.